Listed here are 13 T cell receptor beta chains from one sample, sequenced in a study of technical replicates of blood from a few donors. Sequencing used immunoSEQ multiplex PCR; TCRdb keeps in-frame clones, though not all of them. Of 95,000 or so clones in the sample, around 95% were seen once. The sample comprised T cells isolated from PBMCs. These receptors were taken from a human donor in good health.

The rearrangement uses TRBV11-3 and TRBJ2-7; 12 bases agree with TRBD2. The V segment lost 5 bases and the J segment 2 bases; nucleotides outside the gene matches: 4. Germline V gene sequence: CDR1 SGHNT, CDR2 YENEEA. This CDR3 has 15 residues. CDR3 residues: CASSILAGGTYEQYF. In nucleotides, the CDR3 is TGTGCCAGCAGCATACTAGCGGGAGGTACCTACGAGCAGTACTTC. Looking up the rest from reference TRBV11-3 and TRBJ2-7 gives the full variable domain: EAGVVQSPRYKIIEKKQPVAFWCNPISGHNTLYWYLQNLGQGPELLIRYENEEAVDDSQLPKDRFSAERLKGVDSTLKIQPAELGDSAVYLCASSILAGGTYEQYFGPGTRLTVT.

The chain recombines TRBV29-1 with TRBJ1-2; possible D gene TRBD1, 5 bases. Trimming left V 5 bases short and J 8 bases short, with 9 bases between. The CDR3 totals 10 residues. The V gene's germline CDR1 is SQVTM and CDR2 ANQGSEA. The CDR3, as DNA: TGCAGCGTTTCGGGGGGAGGCTACACCTTC. Residues: CSVSGGGYTF. Combining the CDR3 with reference TRBV29-1 and TRBJ1-2 gives the whole variable domain SAVISQKPSRDICQRGTSLTIQCQVDSQVTMMFWYRQQPGQSLTLIATANQGSEATYESGFVIDKFPISRPNLTFSTLTVSNMSPEDSSIYLCSVSGGGYTFGSGTRLTVV.

The chain is built from TRBV9 and TRBJ2-3; 9 bases line up with TRBD1. Germline V gene lookup returns CDR1 SGDLS and CDR2 YYNGEE. CDR3 length equals 15 residues. V dropped 1 base and J dropped 5; count of bases not matched to a gene: 5. The CDR3 loop is CASSVRTGEVDTQYF. CDR3 nucleotides: TGTGCCAGCAGCGTACGGACAGGGGAGGTAGATACGCAGTATTTT.

The J gene is TRBJ1-2, the V gene TRBV28; no clear D gene. Trimming left V 6 bases short and J 3 bases short, with 17 bases between. Looked up from germline, CDR1 is MDHEN and CDR2 is SYDVKM. This CDR3 contains 15 residues. Here the CDR3 reads CASSEFPVLHYGYTF. The CDR3 DNA reads as TGTGCCAGCAGCGAGTTTCCCGTACTTCACTATGGCTACACCTTC.

V and J are TRBV19 and TRBJ1-1; 7 nucleotides agree with TRBD1. There are 16 residues in the CDR3. Unmatched junction bases numbered 7, after V lost 2 bases and J lost 1 base. Germline CDR1 reads LNHDA; CDR2 reads SQIVND (reference sequence). The CDR3 here is CASSIRRGLPNTEAFF. DNA of the CDR3: TGTGCCAGTAGTATAAGAAGGGGGCTCCCGAACACTGAAGCTTTCTTT.

The rearrangement links TRBV27 to TRBJ2-1, with D uncertain. Germline V gene lookup returns CDR1 MNHEY and CDR2 SMNVEV (reference sequence). CDR3 length equals 16 residues. V lost 0 bases and J 0 bases, leaving 9 bases between the germline ends. Here the CDR3 reads CASSLSYTSSYNEQFF. For the CDR3, the DNA is TGTGCCAGCAGTTTATCCTATACGAGCTCCTACAATGAGCAGTTCTTC.

This chain joins TRBV7-8 and TRBJ1-5; TRBD1 aligns across 7 bases. Trimming took 2 bases from V and 4 from J; bases not matched to a gene: 5. Germline CDR1 is SGHVS and CDR2 is FQNEAQ. The length of the CDR3 is 15 residues. The CDR3 DNA is TGTGCCAGCAGCTTACTCTCACAGGGGAATCAGCCCCAGCATTTT. Translated: CASSLLSQGNQPQHF.

The chain uses TRBV5-4 and TRBJ1-2; possibly TRBD1 for D (6 bases). The germline V and J ends were trimmed by 1 base and 8 bases, with 12 bases remaining between them. Germline CDR1 SGHNT, CDR2 YYREEE (reference sequence). CDR3 length equals 13 residues. DNA for the CDR3: TGTGCCAGCAGCTTGCAGACAGGTAACGGCTACACCTTC. Translation: CASSLQTGNGYTF.

The DNA of the CDR3 is TGTGCCAGTAATAATGCAGGGGTTAGAACTGAAGCTTTCTTT. The encoded protein is CASNNAGVRTEAFF. The V and J genes are TRBV19 and TRBJ1-1, with D possibly being TRBD1 (6 bases). The V end lost 7 bases, the J end lost 5 bases, and 17 bases lay between the germline ends. There are 14 residues in the CDR3. Germline CDR1 LNHDA, CDR2 SQIVND (reference sequence).

This clone showed up just once. This chain links TRBV9 with TRBJ2-2; 13 nucleotides align to TRBD2. Germline CDR1 is SGDLS and CDR2 is YYNGEE. The trim removed 4 bases at V and 5 bases at J, leaving 5 bases unmatched. This CDR3 is 16 amino acids long. The CDR3 sequence: CASSPRTSGRTGELFF. The CDR3 DNA reads as TGTGCCAGCAGCCCTCGGACTAGCGGGAGAACCGGGGAGCTGTTTTTT.

The CDR3 loop reads CASTPPQAYEQYF. The CDR3 DNA is TGTGCCAGCACCCCCCCACAGGCCTACGAGCAGTACTTC. This chain uses TRBV13 with TRBJ2-7; tentative D call: TRBD1 (5 bases). The CDR3 sequence is 13 residues long. Germline V gene sequence: CDR1 PRHDT, CDR2 FYEKMQ (reference sequence). The V end lost 7 bases, the J end lost 2 bases, and 12 bases lay between the germline ends.

This clone occurred once. The CDR3 DNA is TGTGCCAGCAGCTTATATGGACAGGGCAACTATGGCTACACCTTC. Translated: CASSLYGQGNYGYTF. The chain is built from TRBV11-1 and TRBJ1-2, with 8 nucleotides matching TRBD1. The length of the CDR3 is 15 residues. After removal of 2 bases from V and 2 bases from J, the junction contained 4 bases not matched to a gene. Germline CDR1 reads SGHAT; CDR2 reads FQDESV (reference sequence).

The chain carries TRBV28 and TRBJ2-7; 8 positions match TRBD1. CDR3 length: 19 amino acids. After removal of 6 bases from V and 4 bases from J, the junction contained 23 bases not matched to a gene. Germline V gene sequence: CDR1 MDHEN, CDR2 SYDVKM. CDR3 loop: CASSLLRDRLDASRYEQYF. The CDR3 region has the DNA TGTGCCAGCAGCTTACTCCGGGACAGGCTGGATGCGTCCAGGTACGAGCAGTACTTC.